This T cell receptor (beta chain) was documented in a study of response to subunit inactivated influenza vaccine. Notes on the study in general: Researchers suggested that each seasonal influenza vaccination recruits few new T cells.

In the case of this clonotype: The antigen is not known.

Germline CDR1 SEHNR, CDR2 FQNEAQ (reference sequence). The ends were cut back, 5 bases at V and 0 bases at J, with 17 bases in the middle. This CDR3 spans 17 amino acids. TCRdb analysed the RT-PCR reads with MiXCR anew, one entry per CDR3 protein. The repertoire holds under 800,000 distinct CDR3 sequences, with approximately 14% as singletons. The receptor was isolated from a man aged 45-60 years who received an inactivated influenza vaccine. The sequenced sample was PBMCs from blood, obtained 14 to 15 days before vaccination. J is TRBJ1-3 and V is TRBV7-9; D not certain. CDR3 sequence (DNA): TGTGCCAGCAGCCAAATGAACCACGAGATCTCTGGAAACACCATATATTTT. This codes for CASSQMNHEISGNTIYF.